The rows below give T cell receptor beta chains drawn from one sample of a study of a mutant IDH1 vaccine in newly diagnosed glioma. Their antigen targets remain unknown. Sequencing was performed with immunoSEQ multiplex PCR; in TCRdb, only in-frame clones are kept and a portion is missing. Of some 45,000 clones detected, about 80% appear once; the ten largest clones hold roughly 5.6%. The material was PBMCs, obtained from a glioma patient whose treatment included an IDH1 peptide vaccine. Source of these receptors: a woman aged 45-65 years with glioma. The CDR3 runs from the conserved cysteine through the conserved F or W. Fields, in order: CDR3 protein, CDR3 DNA, clone size, V gene, D gene, J gene. The D gene is left open where the match is weak. Rows give clone size only sometimes, using once, few, many, or a class for an expanded clone.

CDR3: CASSAAGEGKLF
DNA: TGTGCCAGCAGCGCCGCGGGGGAGGGCAAACTATTT
size: -
V: TRBV9
D: TRBD2
J: TRBJ2-3

CDR3: CASSLRPDQPQHF
DNA: TGTGCCAGCAGCCTACGACCGGATCAGCCCCAGCATTTT
size: -
V: TRBV9
D: -
J: TRBJ1-5

CDR3: CASSATGQGSPLHF
DNA: TGTGCCAGCAGTGCGACAGGGCAGGGTTCACCCCTCCACTTT
size: once
V: TRBV27
D: TRBD1
J: TRBJ1-6

CDR3: CASSLDPSTDTQYF
DNA: TGTGCCAGCAGCTTAGATCCTAGCACAGATACGCAGTATTTT
size: -
V: TRBV13
D: -
J: TRBJ2-3

CDR3: CSVTQGVYGYTF
DNA: TGCAGCGTTACGCAAGGGGTTTATGGCTACACCTTC
size: -
V: TRBV29-1
D: -
J: TRBJ1-2

CDR3: CASSATTGEGSPLHF
DNA: TGCGCCAGCAGCGCCACGACAGGGGAGGGTTCACCCCTCCACTTT
size: -
V: TRBV5-1
D: TRBD1
J: TRBJ1-6

CDR3: CASSYGQDTQYF
DNA: TGTGCCAGCAGCTACGGTCAAGATACGCAGTATTTT
size: -
V: TRBV5-5
D: -
J: TRBJ2-3

CDR3: CASSQGNYGYTF
DNA: TGTGCCAGCAGCCAGGGTAACTATGGCTACACCTTC
size: -
V: TRBV5-6
D: -
J: TRBJ1-2

CDR3: CASSVVGAYEQYF
DNA: TGTGCCAGCAGTGTGGTCGGCGCCTACGAGCAGTACTTC
size: once
V: TRBV2
D: -
J: TRBJ2-7

CDR3: CASSFPGQTVGAFF
DNA: TGTGCCAGCAGCTTCCCTGGACAGACTGTAGGAGCTTTCTTT
size: few
V: TRBV7-2
D: -
J: TRBJ1-1

CDR3: CASSVNNEQFF
DNA: TGTGCCAGCAGCGTTAACAATGAGCAGTTCTTC
size: few
V: TRBV9
D: -
J: TRBJ2-1

CDR3: CASSSSDYGYTF
DNA: TGTGCCAGCAGTTCCAGTGACTATGGCTACACCTTC
size: -
V: TRBV2
D: -
J: TRBJ1-2

CDR3: CAWSVRGETQYF
DNA: TGTGCCTGGAGTGTGAGGGGAGAGACCCAGTACTTC
size: -
V: TRBV30
D: -
J: TRBJ2-5

CDR3: CASRKTSGDYYEQYF
DNA: TGTGCCAGCAGAAAGACTAGCGGGGATTACTACGAGCAGTACTTC
size: -
V: TRBV6-6
D: TRBD2
J: TRBJ2-7

CDR3: CASIPAGVNYGYTF
DNA: TGTGCCAGTATCCCCGCGGGGGTTAACTATGGCTACACCTTC
size: -
V: TRBV19
D: -
J: TRBJ1-2

CDR3: CASSLDSTYTEQYF
DNA: TGTGCCAGCAGTTTAGACAGTACCTATACAGAGCAGTACTTC
size: -
V: TRBV27
D: -
J: TRBJ2-7

CDR3: CASSPDSLYGYTF
DNA: TGTGCCAGCAGCCCTGACAGTCTCTATGGCTACACCTTC
size: -
V: TRBV7-2
D: -
J: TRBJ1-2

CDR3: CASSQGSLRISADTQYF
DNA: TGTGCCAGCAGCCAAGGATCACTTAGGATTTCCGCAGATACGCAGTATTTT
size: -
V: TRBV14
D: -
J: TRBJ2-3

CDR3: CASGLGSGTEAFF
DNA: TGCGCCAGCGGTCTGGGTTCGGGCACTGAAGCTTTCTTT
size: -
V: TRBV5-1
D: -
J: TRBJ1-1

CDR3: CASSFPDLRGAGGYTF
DNA: TGTGCCAGCAGCTTTCCGGACCTCAGGGGGGCGGGTGGCTACACCTTC
size: -
V: TRBV7-9
D: TRBD1
J: TRBJ1-2

CDR3: CASSGGQRYNEQFF
DNA: TGTGCCAGCAGTGGCGGACAGCGGTACAATGAGCAGTTCTTC
size: -
V: TRBV6-1
D: -
J: TRBJ2-1

CDR3: CASSIKGGLEAFF
DNA: TGTGCCAGTAGTATAAAAGGGGGATTGGAAGCTTTCTTT
size: -
V: TRBV19
D: -
J: TRBJ1-1